This TCR beta chain was profiled in a study of response to subunit inactivated influenza vaccine. This clonotype was seen more than once but under ten times. Its antigen is still unknown. Broader study findings: Authors suggested that a seasonal influenza vaccination recruits few new T cells each time.

TCRdb reprocessed the RT-PCR reads via MiXCR and lists one record per CDR3 protein. Here the sample spans 500,000 to 600,000 distinct CDR3 sequences, roughly 10% being singletons. These data were also reused for a study on T cells expressing NK-cell markers. As reported in that work: 5'RACE template switching with UMIs produced the TCR beta cDNA. Most of the eight sequenced donors were classified as HCMV-seropositive, and one was classified as seronegative. Dominant NKG2C+ clonotypes accounted for roughly 1.0-7.0% of CD8+ T cells in about six donors.

This sequence originates from a middle-aged man who received an inactivated influenza vaccine. The source was PBMCs from blood, collected on the day of vaccination.

Written as DNA, the CDR3 is TGCGCCAGCAGCTTGGCCGGGGCGGACTACAATGAGCAGTTCTTC. This gives the protein CASSLAGADYNEQFF. The chain is built from TRBV5-1 and TRBJ2-1; tentatively, D is TRBD1 or TRBD2 (5 bases each). Germline V CDR1 and CDR2: SGHRS, YFSETQ. Between the trimmed V and J ends, which lost 0 bases and 3 bases, there was a span of 10 bases. This CDR3 region has 15 residues.